This TCR beta chain emerged from a study of CD8 T cells in ankylosing spondylitis. Regarding the study as a whole: For ankylosing spondylitis blood, a TCR beta motif of about 8 highly homologous variants appeared characteristic.

TCRdb analysed the 5' RACE reads with MiXCR anew, one entry per CDR3 protein. The sample has about 420,000 distinct CDR3 sequences, around 22% seen once. Worth noting for this clonotype: Its antigen is not known.

The germline CDR1 and CDR2 sequences are KGHDR and SFDVKD. V shed 5 bases and J shed 1 base, with 9 bases lying between them. The CDR3 totals 14 residues. The V gene is TRBV24-1, the J gene TRBJ2-3; D may be TRBD2 (5 bases). The TCR sequence derives from a male donor with ankylosing spondylitis. The specimen was blood, either unsorted or a sorted T cell fraction (not recorded which). CDR3 residues: CATSAGVGTDTQYF. The CDR3 DNA sequence: TGTGCCACCAGTGCCGGGGTAGGCACAGATACGCAGTATTTT.